The 23 T cell receptor beta chains listed next were all sequenced from one sample in a study of monozygotic twins with cystic fibrosis. Sequenced by immunoSEQ multiplex PCR; TCRdb stores in-frame clones only, minus some. The sample lists about 35,000 clones; under 70% were seen once. The sequenced material came from blood. These receptors originate from a girl between 5 and 17 years old with cystic fibrosis.

This clone was seen only a few times. This chain links TRBV5-1 with TRBJ2-2; unclear D gene. The V and J ends lost 1 base and 11 bases respectively, with 15 bases between them. The germline V gene has CDR1 SGHRS and CDR2 YFSETQ. The CDR3 sequence is 14 residues long. The CDR3 DNA reads as TGCGCCAGCAGCTTGATTCAGCCTGGATCTGAGCTGTTTTTT. Encoded protein: CASSLIQPGSELFF.

The rearrangement uses TRBV7-9 and TRBJ2-7; 7 nucleotides agree with TRBD1. The CDR3 loop spans 15 amino acids. The V gene's germline CDR1 is SEHNR and CDR2 FQNEAQ (reference sequence). The trim removed 5 bases at V and 1 base at J, leaving 8 bases unmatched. CDR3: CASSLGQALSYEQYF. CDR3 DNA sequence: TGTGCCAGCAGCCTAGGACAGGCGTTATCCTACGAGCAGTACTTC.

The chain couples TRBV10-3 to TRBJ2-4, with D perhaps matching TRBD2 (5 bases). CDR1 and CDR2 (germline): ENHRY, SYGVKD. With 3 bases removed from V and 0 bases from J, the gap between germline ends came to 12 bases. CDR3 length equals 16 residues. CDR3 sequence: CAISDGGVVAKNIQYF. DNA of the CDR3: TGTGCCATCAGTGATGGAGGTGTGGTAGCCAAAAACATTCAGTACTTC.

The chain employs TRBV7-9 and TRBJ2-1; 7 bases are shared with TRBD2. Germline CDR1 SEHNR, CDR2 FQNEAQ (reference sequence). Trimming took 5 bases from V and 5 from J; bases not matched to a gene: 12. The CDR3 loop spans 16 amino acids. CDR3 bases: TGTGCCAGCAGCACCCGCTGGCGGGAGTTAAACAATGAGCAGTTCTTC. Its translation is CASSTRWRELNNEQFF.

This clone was counted only a few times. The J gene is TRBJ1-2, the V gene TRBV4-2; TRBD1 agrees at 8 bases. Looked up from germline, CDR1 is LGHNA and CDR2 is YNFKEQ. The CDR3 length is 15 residues. J lost 3 bases, V lost 0 bases, and 3 bases had no gene match. The CDR3 reads CASSQDDRGHYGYTF. The CDR3 DNA reads TGTGCCAGCAGCCAAGATGACAGGGGACACTATGGCTACACCTTC.

The chain uses TRBV27 and TRBJ2-1; possibly TRBD2 for D (5 bases). The V end lost 3 bases, the J end lost 4 bases, and 16 bases lay between the germline ends. Germline CDR1 reads MNHEY; CDR2 reads SMNVEV (reference sequence). The CDR3 consists of 16 residues. The CDR3 loop reads CASSLSPSGKYNEQFF. DNA for the CDR3: TGTGCCAGCAGTTTGTCCCCCTCGGGAAAATACAATGAGCAGTTCTTC.

The chain is built from TRBV4-1 and TRBJ2-5; 8 nucleotides line up with TRBD2. The germline V gene encodes CDR1 MGHRA and CDR2 YSYEKL. The CDR3 is made up of 15 amino acids. J gave up 5 bases and V 4 bases, and 9 bases lay outside the gene matches. This chain's CDR3 is CASSRLVAGGETQYF. The DNA of the CDR3 is TGCGCCAGCAGCCGCCTGGTGGCGGGAGGTGAGACCCAGTACTTC.

This clone has just a few counts. The J gene is TRBJ2-2, the V gene TRBV4-1, with D perhaps matching TRBD2 (5 bases). Trimming shortened V by 4 bases and J by 3 bases, and 21 bases separated the two germline ends. Germline-derived CDR1 and CDR2 are MGHRA and YSYEKL. The CDR3 length is 18 residues. CDR3 nucleotides: TGCGCCAGCAGCCGGGTTACGAGCGGCGACGGGCACACCGGGGAGCTGTTTTTT. This gives the protein CASSRVTSGDGHTGELFF.

Points on this clone: The same CDR3 is also encoded by other DNA sequences in this sample. The chain uses TRBV5-6 and TRBJ2-3, with D unresolved. Trimming left V 4 bases short and J 6 bases short, with 6 bases between. There are 11 residues in the CDR3. Germline values: CDR1 SGHDT, CDR2 YYEEEE. The DNA of the CDR3 is TGTGCCAGCAGCCTACGGGATACGCAGTATTTT. Its protein is CASSLRDTQYF.

The chain couples TRBV10-3 to TRBJ2-7, with 8 bases identical to TRBD1. This CDR3 comprises 16 residues. With 0 bases clipped from V and 0 bases from J, the junction kept 4 bases outside the gene matches. CDR1 and CDR2 (germline): ENHRY, SYGVKD. CDR3 sequence: CAISESRDRFSYEQYV. CDR3 nucleotide sequence: TGTGCCATCAGTGAGTCGAGGGACAGGTTCTCCTACGAGCAGTACGTC.

This clone appeared a few times. This chain connects TRBV7-9 to TRBJ2-1; D may match TRBD1 or TRBD2 (5 bases each). This CDR3 contains 13 residues. V was cut by 11 bases and J by 5 bases, with 16 bases left in between. Germline loops: CDR1 SEHNR, CDR2 FQNEAQ (reference sequence). CDR3: CAFGDPGDNEQFF. In DNA form, the CDR3 reads TGTGCCTTCGGGGACCCAGGAGACAATGAGCAGTTCTTC.

The CDR3 DNA reads as TGTGCCAGCAGCCTCAGTACCGGGACAGGGCACCGTAGCACAGATACGCAGTATTTT. Translating gives CASSLSTGTGHRSTDTQYF. J is TRBJ2-3 and V is TRBV9, with 9 bases that match TRBD1. With 4 bases clipped from V and 0 bases from J, the junction kept 15 bases outside the gene matches. This CDR3 spans 19 amino acids. Looked up from germline, CDR1 is SGDLS and CDR2 is YYNGEE. The variable domain in full, completed from reference TRBV9 and TRBJ2-3, reads DSGVTQTPKHLITATGQRVTLRCSPRSGDLSVYWYQQSLDQGLQFLIQYYNGEERAKGNILERFSAQQFPDLHSELNLSSLELGDSALYFCASSLSTGTGHRSTDTQYFGPGTRLTVL.

V is TRBV29-1 and J is TRBJ2-7, with D perhaps being TRBD1 or TRBD2 (7 bases each). The CDR3 extends over 14 amino acids. The germline gives CDR1 SQVTM, CDR2 ANQGSEA. Trimming shortened V by 7 bases and J by 0 bases, and 16 bases separated the two germline ends. CDR3 sequence (DNA): TGCAGCGCGAAGCGGGACAGCAGCTCCTACGAGCAGTACTTC. This codes for CSAKRDSSSYEQYF.

This clone appeared once. The chain has TRBV5-4 and TRBJ2-5; D is perhaps TRBD1 (6 bases). V was clipped by 1 base and J by 5 bases, with 6 bases between them. The CDR3 loop spans 12 amino acids. CDR1 and CDR2 from the germline V gene are SGHNT and YYREEE (reference sequence). The CDR3 here is CASSLRGETQYF. The CDR3 nucleotides read TGTGCCAGCAGCTTGAGGGGGGAGACCCAGTACTTC.

This clone was detected a few times. The chain joins TRBV25-1 to TRBJ1-5; D gene ambiguous. V was cut by 2 bases and J by 7 bases, with 6 bases left in between. The CDR3 is made up of 12 amino acids. In germline, CDR1 is MGHDK, CDR2 SYGVNS. CDR3 loop: CASSEGFQPQHF. The CDR3 DNA reads as TGTGCCAGCAGTGAAGGCTTCCAGCCCCAGCATTTT. Full variable domain (remainder filled in from reference TRBV25-1 and TRBJ1-5): EADIYQTPRYLVIGTGKKITLECSQTMGHDKMYWYQQDPGMELHLIHYSYGVNSTEKGDLSSESTVSRIRTEHFPLTLESARPSHTSQYLCASSEGFQPQHFGDGTRLSIL.

This clone has just a few counts. The chain uses TRBV27 and TRBJ2-5; D ambiguous. The CDR3 loop spans 13 amino acids. The germline V gene encodes CDR1 MNHEY and CDR2 SMNVEV (reference sequence). Trimming removed 0 bases from V and 5 bases from J, with 7 bases in between. The CDR3 DNA reads as TGTGCCAGCAGTTTATCGAGATACGAGACCCAGTACTTC. It encodes CASSLSRYETQYF.

The chain joins TRBV7-2 to TRBJ2-7; 13 bases agree with TRBD2. V dropped 5 bases and J dropped 2; count of bases not matched to a gene: 15. Germline CDR1 SGHTA, CDR2 FQGNSA. CDR3 length: 19 amino acids. CDR3 protein: CASSTPTSGRGRGTYEQYF. The CDR3 coding sequence is TGTGCCAGCAGCACGCCAACTAGCGGGAGGGGGAGGGGAACCTACGAGCAGTACTTC. Looking up the rest from reference TRBV7-2 and TRBJ2-7 gives the full variable domain: GAGVSQSPSNKVTEKGKDVELRCDPISGHTALYWYRQSLGQGLEFLIYFQGNSAPDKSGLPSDRFSAERTGGSVSTLTIQRTQQEDSAVYLCASSTPTSGRGRGTYEQYFGPGTRLTVT.

V usage is TRBV6-5 and J usage is TRBJ2-7, with a weak D call TRBD2 (6 bases). Germline V gene lookup returns CDR1 MNHEY and CDR2 SVGAGI. V lost 8 bases to trimming and J lost 3 bases, with 14 bases between them. This CDR3 region has 13 residues. CDR3 DNA: TGTGCCAGCTATAGTCGGGGACTCTACGAGCAGTACTTC. It yields the protein CASYSRGLYEQYF.

This clone was seen a few times. V gene TRBV5-1 combines with J gene TRBJ1-1; D not resolved. Deletions cut 1 base from V and 0 bases from J, with 22 bases between. There are 19 residues in the CDR3. Germline V gives CDR1 SGHRS, CDR2 YFSETQ. The CDR3 nucleotides are TGCGCCAGCAGCTTGTGGGGAGTAGGAGGGCACCTTATGAACACTGAAGCTTTCTTT. This gives the protein CASSLWGVGGHLMNTEAFF.

J is TRBJ2-1 and V is TRBV7-2, with 13 nucleotides matching TRBD2. V dropped 5 bases and J dropped 9; count of bases not matched to a gene: 4. CDR3 length: 14 amino acids. The germline V gene encodes CDR1 SGHTA and CDR2 FQGNSA. CDR3 residues: CASSVGLAGVEQFF. The CDR3 DNA reads TGTGCCAGCAGCGTAGGACTAGCGGGAGTTGAGCAGTTCTTC.

The J gene is TRBJ2-1, the V gene TRBV9, with D uncertain. Germline CDR1 and CDR2: SGDLS and YYNGEE. V shed 0 bases and J shed 9 bases, with 10 bases lying between them. This CDR3 has 13 residues. The CDR3 sequence: CASSVAKTGEQFF. The CDR3 nucleotides are TGTGCCAGCAGCGTAGCCAAAACGGGTGAGCAGTTCTTC.

The chain combines TRBV9 with TRBJ2-3; TRBD2 agrees at 9 bases. V shed 3 bases and J 0 bases; nucleotides not matched to a gene: 5. CDR3 size: 16 residues. Germline V gene lookup returns CDR1 SGDLS and CDR2 YYNGEE. CDR3 coding DNA: TGTGCCAGCAGCGGTAGCGGGGGCACTAGCACAGATACGCAGTATTTT. Protein sequence: CASSGSGGTSTDTQYF.

This clone has just a few counts. DNA of the CDR3: TGTGCCAGCTCACCACGGGGGGAAAGCAGTGGCTACACCTTC. Amino acids: CASSPRGESSGYTF. V and J are TRBV18 and TRBJ1-2, with TRBD1 as a possible D gene (5 bases). The germline V gene has CDR1 KGHSH and CDR2 LQKENI. Trimming removed 1 base from V and 7 bases from J, with 13 bases in between. This CDR3 spans 14 amino acids.